This TCR beta chain was sequenced during a study of blood T cell repertoires in COVID-19. Sequenced by immunoSEQ multiplex PCR; TCRdb stores in-frame clones only, minus some. The repertoire holds about 73,000 clones, with approximately 92% as singletons. The receptor comes from a man aged 80 or over with acute or convalescent COVID-19. Input material: peripheral blood.

CDR3 nucleotide sequence: TGCGCCAGCAGCCAACCCGCGGCGGGGCGCTTCTACGAGCAGTACTTC. As protein: CASSQPAAGRFYEQYF. V and J are TRBV4-1 and TRBJ2-7; tentatively, D is TRBD2 (6 bases). There are 16 residues in the CDR3. The V and J ends lost 2 bases and 3 bases respectively, with 17 bases between them. Germline lookup yields CDR1 MGHRA and CDR2 YSYEKL.